Shown below are 2 T cell receptor beta chains from a single sample sequenced in a study of T cell responses to AZD1222 COVID-19 vaccine. The data were produced by immunoSEQ multiplex PCR, yet TCRdb's version contains in-frame clones alone and is incomplete. The table has around 150,000 clones, roughly 92% seen once. The sequencing used peripheral blood, collected 28 days after the second AZD1222 dose. These receptors all come from an adult who received the AZD1222 COVID-19 vaccine.

Notes on this clone: The missing conserved phenylalanine or tryptophan at the end of this CDR3 makes a read error likely. No DNA is shown, since the ends of the CDR3 on it are uncertain; the CDR3 is the one TCRdb lists. The gene calls are TRBV3-1 (or the pseudogene TRBV3-2) and TRBJ2-7; the table names TRBD2, a call not compared with the DNA. In germline, CDR1 is LGHDT, CDR2 YNNKEL (reference sequence). From its first to its last residue, the CDR3 has 13 amino acids. The CDR3 region is CASSQAGGTELVL.

The V call is TRBV28, the J call TRBJ2-5; 9 bases map to TRBD1. Germline V gene lookup returns CDR1 MDHEN and CDR2 SYDVKM. The CDR3 spans 13 residues. V was clipped by 6 bases and J by 6 bases; unmatched bases: 5. CDR3 residues: CASRRTGGQTQYF. CDR3 DNA: TGTGCCAGCAGACGCACAGGGGGCCAGACCCAGTACTTC. The full variable domain, completed using reference TRBV28 and TRBJ2-5, is DVKVTQSSRYLVKRTGEKVFLECVQDMDHENMFWYRQDPGLGLRLIYFSYDVKMKEKGDIPEGYSVSREKKERFSLILESASTNQTSMYLCASRRTGGQTQYFGPGTRLLVL.